The entry below describes one T cell receptor beta chain. Assay used: immunoSEQ multiplex PCR; TCRdb lists only in-frame clones, some missing. This sample has approximately 200,000 clones, with 65% to 85% found just once. This entry is derived from a study of blood T cell repertoires in COVID-19. Study summary: Acute and convalescent COVID-19 samples came from the United States, Italy and Spain. From T cells, B-cell-depleted T cells, or PBMCs came the material, which was cDNA or gDNA.

Which cohort a participant joined came from the clinical history participants gave. In Cohort 3, a recovered donor had either two negative PCRs, clearance, or symptom resolution. Between the trimmed V and J ends, which lost 5 bases and 1 base, there was a span of 11 bases. From germline, CDR1 is LNHDA and CDR2 SQIVND (reference sequence). CDR3 length: 14 amino acids. The TCR comes from a woman in her twenties or thirties who had recovered from COVID-19. This chain uses TRBV19 with TRBJ1-1, with no clear D. The material sequenced was PBMCs or T cells enriched from blood (not recorded which). CDR3 protein: CASSYRRRNTEAFF. CDR3 nucleotide sequence: TGTGCCAGTAGTTACCGACGGAGGAACACTGAAGCTTTCTTT.